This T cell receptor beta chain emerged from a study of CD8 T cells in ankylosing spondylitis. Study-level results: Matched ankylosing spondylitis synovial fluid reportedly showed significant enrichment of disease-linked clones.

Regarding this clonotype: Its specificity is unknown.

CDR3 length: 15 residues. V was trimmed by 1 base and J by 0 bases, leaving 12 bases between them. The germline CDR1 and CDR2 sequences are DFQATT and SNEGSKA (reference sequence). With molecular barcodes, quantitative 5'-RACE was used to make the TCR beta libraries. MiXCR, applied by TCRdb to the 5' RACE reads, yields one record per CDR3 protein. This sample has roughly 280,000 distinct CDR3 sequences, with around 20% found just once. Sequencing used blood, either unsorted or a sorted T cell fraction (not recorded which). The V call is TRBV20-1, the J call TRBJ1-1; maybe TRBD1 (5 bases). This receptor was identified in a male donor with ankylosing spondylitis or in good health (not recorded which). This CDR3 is CSARAPGLMNTEAFF. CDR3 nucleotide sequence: TGCAGTGCTAGAGCGCCGGGACTCATGAACACTGAAGCTTTCTTT.